These T cell receptor beta chains were read from a single sample in a study of cytomegalovirus exposure and HLA in healthy donors. Clones were read by immunoSEQ multiplex PCR, and TCRdb kept only the in-frame ones, dropping some. This sample has some 120,000 clones, with roughly two thirds found just once. The sample comprised PBMCs. The source is a man younger than 40 in good health and CMV-seropositive. The CDR3 runs from the conserved cysteine through the conserved F or W. The order of the fields is V gene, clone size, D gene, J gene, CDR3 DNA, CDR3 protein. The D gene is left open where the match is weak. Clone size, where shown, is once, few, many, or a class for clones that have expanded.

V gene: TRBV4-3
clone size: -
D gene: TRBD2
J gene: TRBJ2-7
CDR3 DNA: TGCGCCAGCAGCCGGGAGGGACTAGCGGCCTACGAGCAGTACTTC
CDR3 protein: CASSREGLAAYEQYF

V gene: TRBV27
clone size: -
D gene: TRBD1
J gene: TRBJ2-7
CDR3 DNA: TGTGCCAGCAGCGGGACAGGCGAGCAGTACTTC
CDR3 protein: CASSGTGEQYF

V gene: TRBV4-2
clone size: -
D gene: TRBD1
J gene: TRBJ1-4
CDR3 DNA: TGTGCCAGCAGGTGGGGACAGGGGGATGAAAAACTGTTTTTT
CDR3 protein: CASRWGQGDEKLFF

V gene: TRBV7-9
clone size: -
D gene: TRBD1
J gene: TRBJ2-7
CDR3 DNA: TGTGCCAGCAGCCAACTACAGGGGGCGATCTACGAGCAGTACTTC
CDR3 protein: CASSQLQGAIYEQYF

V gene: TRBV6-1
clone size: -
D gene: TRBD1
J gene: TRBJ2-1
CDR3 DNA: TGTGCCAGCAGTGCCTGGGGACAGGGAGACAATGAGCAGTTCTTC
CDR3 protein: CASSAWGQGDNEQFF

V gene: TRBV5-1
clone size: -
D gene: TRBD1
J gene: TRBJ1-1
CDR3 DNA: TGCGCCAGCAGCCTAAGCCCGACAGGGAGGAACACTGAAGCTTTCTTT
CDR3 protein: CASSLSPTGRNTEAFF

V gene: TRBV27
clone size: -
D gene: -
J gene: TRBJ1-4
CDR3 DNA: TGTGCCAGCAGTTTGGTCAGGGCCCTAGAGATTGAAAAACTGTTTTTT
CDR3 protein: CASSLVRALEIEKLFF

V gene: TRBV5-1
clone size: -
D gene: TRBD2
J gene: TRBJ2-7
CDR3 DNA: TGCGCCAGCAGCGTTATAGCGGGAGGGTCCCTTTCCTACGAGCAGTACTTC
CDR3 protein: CASSVIAGGSLSYEQYF

V gene: TRBV15
clone size: -
D gene: -
J gene: TRBJ2-2
CDR3 DNA: TGTGCCACCAGCACAAGAGGTTGGGGGCAGTACACCGGGGAGCTGTTTTTT
CDR3 protein: CATSTRGWGQYTGELFF

V gene: TRBV4-2
clone size: once
D gene: TRBD2
J gene: TRBJ2-3
CDR3 DNA: TGTGCCAGCAGCCAAGATCTTACTAGCGGACACACAGATACGCAGTATTTT
CDR3 protein: CASSQDLTSGHTDTQYF

V gene: TRBV5-6
clone size: -
D gene: -
J gene: TRBJ2-3
CDR3 DNA: TGTGCCAGCAGCTTGGATCTAGCGCGCACAGATACGCAGTATTTT
CDR3 protein: CASSLDLARTDTQYF

V gene: TRBV19
clone size: few
D gene: -
J gene: TRBJ1-5
CDR3 DNA: TGTGCCAGTAAAAAGGCGGGGGTTGGCAATCAGCCCCAGCATTTT
CDR3 protein: CASKKAGVGNQPQHF

V gene: TRBV19
clone size: few
D gene: -
J gene: TRBJ1-5
CDR3 DNA: TGTGCCAGTAGCGACAGAACCGATCAGCCCCAGCATTTT
CDR3 protein: CASSDRTDQPQHF

V gene: TRBV6-5
clone size: few
D gene: TRBD2
J gene: TRBJ2-5
CDR3 DNA: TGTGCCAGCAGTCCTACGGGACTAGCGGAGGAGACCCAGTACTTC
CDR3 protein: CASSPTGLAEETQYF

V gene: TRBV14
clone size: once
D gene: -
J gene: TRBJ2-2
CDR3 DNA: TGTGCCAGCAGCCAATTGACAGGGAGGACCGGGGAGCTGTTTTTT
CDR3 protein: CASSQLTGRTGELFF

V gene: TRBV18
clone size: -
D gene: TRBD1
J gene: TRBJ2-3
CDR3 DNA: TGTGCCAGCTCACCGTGGACAGGGCTCACAGATACGCAGTATTTT
CDR3 protein: CASSPWTGLTDTQYF